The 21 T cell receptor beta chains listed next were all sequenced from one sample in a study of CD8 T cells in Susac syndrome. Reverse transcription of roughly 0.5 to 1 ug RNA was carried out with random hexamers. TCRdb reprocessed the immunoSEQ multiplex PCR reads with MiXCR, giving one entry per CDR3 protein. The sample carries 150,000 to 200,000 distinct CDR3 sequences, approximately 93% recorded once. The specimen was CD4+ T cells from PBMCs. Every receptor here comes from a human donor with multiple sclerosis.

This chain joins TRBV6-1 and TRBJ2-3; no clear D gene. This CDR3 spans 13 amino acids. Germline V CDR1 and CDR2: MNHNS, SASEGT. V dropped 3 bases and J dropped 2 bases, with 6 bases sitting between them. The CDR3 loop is CASSEAITDTQYF. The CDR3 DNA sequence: TGTGCCAGCAGTGAGGCGATCACAGATACGCAGTATTTT.

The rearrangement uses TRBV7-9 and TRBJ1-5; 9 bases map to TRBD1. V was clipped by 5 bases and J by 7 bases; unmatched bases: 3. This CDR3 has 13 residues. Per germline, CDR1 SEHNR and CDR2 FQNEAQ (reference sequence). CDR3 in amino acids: CASSRTGEQPQHF. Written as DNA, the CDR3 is TGTGCCAGCAGCCGGACAGGGGAACAGCCCCAGCATTTT.

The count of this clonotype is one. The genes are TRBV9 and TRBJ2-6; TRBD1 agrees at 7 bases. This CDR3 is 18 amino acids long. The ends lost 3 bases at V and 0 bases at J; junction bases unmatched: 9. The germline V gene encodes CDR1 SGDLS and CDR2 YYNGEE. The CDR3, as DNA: TGTGCCAGCAGCGAACGCCGGGGACAGCCCTCTGGGGCCAACGTCCTGACTTTC. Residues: CASSERRGQPSGANVLTF.

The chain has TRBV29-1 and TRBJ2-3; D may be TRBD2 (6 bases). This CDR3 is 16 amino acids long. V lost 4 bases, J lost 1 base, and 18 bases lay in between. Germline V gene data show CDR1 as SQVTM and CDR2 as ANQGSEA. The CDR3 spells CSVAGSGDGGTDTQYF. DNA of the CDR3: TGCAGCGTTGCAGGATCGGGAGATGGGGGCACAGATACGCAGTATTTT.

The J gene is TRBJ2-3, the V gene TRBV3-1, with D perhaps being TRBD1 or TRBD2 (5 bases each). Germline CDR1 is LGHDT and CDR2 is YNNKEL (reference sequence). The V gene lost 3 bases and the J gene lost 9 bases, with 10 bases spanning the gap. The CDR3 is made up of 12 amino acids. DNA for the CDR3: TGTGCCAGCAGCCAGACCGAGGGGACGCAGTATTTT. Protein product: CASSQTEGTQYF.

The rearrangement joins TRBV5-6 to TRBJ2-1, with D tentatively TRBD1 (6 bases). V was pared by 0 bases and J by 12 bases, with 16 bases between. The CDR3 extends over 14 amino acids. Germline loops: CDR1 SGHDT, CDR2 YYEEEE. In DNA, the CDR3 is TGTGCCAGCAGCTTGGCCACACAGGGAGCCTGGCAGTTCTTC. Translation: CASSLATQGAWQFF.

The CDR3 is CASSQAGLNTEAFF. The CDR3 region has the DNA TGTGCCAGCAGCCAAGCGGGCTTAAACACTGAAGCTTTCTTT. V and J are TRBV3-1 and TRBJ1-1; D remains unclear. V gave up 1 base and J gave up 2 bases, with 8 bases separating them. The CDR3 sequence is 14 residues long. Germline assignment: CDR1 LGHDT and CDR2 YNNKEL (reference sequence).

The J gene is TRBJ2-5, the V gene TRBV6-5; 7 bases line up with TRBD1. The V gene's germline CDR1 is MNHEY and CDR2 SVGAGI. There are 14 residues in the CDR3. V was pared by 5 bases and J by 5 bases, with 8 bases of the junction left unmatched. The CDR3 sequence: CASSRTGERETQYF. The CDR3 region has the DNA TGTGCCAGCAGTCGCACAGGGGAGCGGGAGACCCAGTACTTC.

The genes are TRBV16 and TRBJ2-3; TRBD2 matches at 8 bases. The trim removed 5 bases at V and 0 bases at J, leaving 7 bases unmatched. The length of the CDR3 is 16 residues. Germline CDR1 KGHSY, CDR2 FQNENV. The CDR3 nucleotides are TGTGCCAGCAGCTTAATGGCTAGCGGGAGCACAGATACGCAGTATTTT. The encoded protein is CASSLMASGSTDTQYF.

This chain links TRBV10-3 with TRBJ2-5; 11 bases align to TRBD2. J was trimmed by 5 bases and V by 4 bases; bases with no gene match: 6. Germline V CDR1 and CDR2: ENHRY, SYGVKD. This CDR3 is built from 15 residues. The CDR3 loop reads CAISGTSGRGETQYF. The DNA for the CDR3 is TGTGCCATCAGTGGAACTAGCGGGAGAGGGGAGACCCAGTACTTC.

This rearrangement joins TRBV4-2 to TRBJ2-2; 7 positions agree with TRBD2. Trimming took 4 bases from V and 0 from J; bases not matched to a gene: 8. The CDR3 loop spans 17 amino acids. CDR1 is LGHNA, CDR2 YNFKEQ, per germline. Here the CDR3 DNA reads TGTGCCAGCAGCCCCAGAGTTAGCGGGTCGAACACCGGGGAGCTGTTTTTT. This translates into CASSPRVSGSNTGELFF.

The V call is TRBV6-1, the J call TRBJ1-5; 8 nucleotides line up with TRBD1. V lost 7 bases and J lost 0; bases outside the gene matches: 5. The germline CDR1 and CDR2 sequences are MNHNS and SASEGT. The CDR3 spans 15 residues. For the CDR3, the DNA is TGTGCCAGCATAGGACAGGGCCTTAGCAATCAGCCCCAGCATTTT. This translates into CASIGQGLSNQPQHF.

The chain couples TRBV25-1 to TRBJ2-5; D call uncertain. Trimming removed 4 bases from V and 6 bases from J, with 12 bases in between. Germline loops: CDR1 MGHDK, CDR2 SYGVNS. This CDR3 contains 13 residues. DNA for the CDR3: TGTGCCAGCAGTGCGGGTGACGGGCAGACCCAGTACTTC. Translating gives CASSAGDGQTQYF.

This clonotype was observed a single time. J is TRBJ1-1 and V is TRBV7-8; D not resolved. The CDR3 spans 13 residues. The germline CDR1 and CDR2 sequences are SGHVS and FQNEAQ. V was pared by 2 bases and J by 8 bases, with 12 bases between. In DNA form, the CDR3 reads TGTGCCAGCAGCTTACGGCACCTATCAGAAGCTTTCTTT. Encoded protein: CASSLRHLSEAFF.

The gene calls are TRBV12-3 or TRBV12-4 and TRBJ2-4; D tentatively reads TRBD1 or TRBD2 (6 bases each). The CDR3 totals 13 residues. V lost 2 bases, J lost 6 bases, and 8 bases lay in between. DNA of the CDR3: TGTGCCAGCAGTTTAAAGGGGGGAAACATTCAGTACTTC. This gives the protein CASSLKGGNIQYF.

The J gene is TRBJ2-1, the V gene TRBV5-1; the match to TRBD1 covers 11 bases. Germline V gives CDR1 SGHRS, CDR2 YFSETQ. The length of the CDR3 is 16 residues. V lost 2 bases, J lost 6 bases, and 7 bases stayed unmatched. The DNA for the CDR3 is TGCGCCAGCAGCTTATGGGGACAGGGGGGAGGCAATGAGCAGTTCTTC. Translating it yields CASSLWGQGGGNEQFF.

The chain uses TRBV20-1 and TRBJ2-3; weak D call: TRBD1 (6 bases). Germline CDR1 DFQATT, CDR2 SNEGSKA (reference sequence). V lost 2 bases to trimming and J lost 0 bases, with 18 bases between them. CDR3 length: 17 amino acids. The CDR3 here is CSARRSYRERSTDTQYF. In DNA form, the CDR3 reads TGCAGTGCTAGAAGGTCTTACAGGGAACGGAGCACAGATACGCAGTATTTT.

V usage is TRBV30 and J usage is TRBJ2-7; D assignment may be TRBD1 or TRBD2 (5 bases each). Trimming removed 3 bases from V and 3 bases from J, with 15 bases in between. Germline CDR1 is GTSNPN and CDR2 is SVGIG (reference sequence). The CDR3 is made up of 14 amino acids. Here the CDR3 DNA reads TGTGCCTGGAGAGGGCAGGGCGGGTTCTACGAGCAGTACTTC. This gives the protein CAWRGQGGFYEQYF.

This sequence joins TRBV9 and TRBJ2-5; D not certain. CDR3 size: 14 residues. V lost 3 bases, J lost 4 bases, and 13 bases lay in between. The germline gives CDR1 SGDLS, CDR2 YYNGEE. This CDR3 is CASSASMVSETQYF. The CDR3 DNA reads TGTGCCAGCAGCGCAAGCATGGTATCAGAGACCCAGTACTTC. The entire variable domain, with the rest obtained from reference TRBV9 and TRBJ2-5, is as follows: DSGVTQTPKHLITATGQRVTLRCSPRSGDLSVYWYQQSLDQGLQFLIQYYNGEERAKGNILERFSAQQFPDLHSELNLSSLELGDSALYFCASSASMVSETQYFGPGTRLLVL.

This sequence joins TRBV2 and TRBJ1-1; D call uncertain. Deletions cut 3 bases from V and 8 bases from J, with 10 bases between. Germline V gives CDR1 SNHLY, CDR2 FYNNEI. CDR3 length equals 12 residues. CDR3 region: CASSEPPPEAFF. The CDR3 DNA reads TGTGCCAGCAGTGAGCCCCCTCCCGAAGCTTTCTTT.

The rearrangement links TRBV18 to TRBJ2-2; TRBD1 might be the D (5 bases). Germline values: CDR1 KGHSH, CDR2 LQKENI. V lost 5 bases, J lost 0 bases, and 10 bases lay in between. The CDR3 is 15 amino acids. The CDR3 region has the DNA TGTGCCAGCTCAAGAGAGGACACGAACACCGGGGAGCTGTTTTTT. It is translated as CASSREDTNTGELFF.